These 5 T cell receptor beta chains originate from one sample sequenced in a study of blood T cell repertoires in COVID-19. The assay was immunoSEQ multiplex PCR, and TCRdb's table has in-frame clones only and misses some. The table lists 18,000 or so clones, 81% of them singletons. Input material: peripheral blood. The receptor set was obtained from a man aged 35-49 years with active or convalescent COVID-19.

The chain recombines TRBV3-1 (or the pseudogene TRBV3-2) with TRBJ1-4; D is undetermined. The CDR3 runs to 14 residues. V was clipped by 0 bases and J by 5 bases, with 7 bases between them. From germline, CDR1 is LGHDT and CDR2 YNNKEL (reference sequence). DNA of the CDR3: TGTGCCAGCAGCCAAGACACATGGAATGAAAAACTGTTTTTT. It codes for CASSQDTWNEKLFF.

This clone was observed a single time. The V call is TRBV6-5, the J call TRBJ1-1; 7 nucleotides match TRBD1. Germline V gives CDR1 MNHEY, CDR2 SVGAGI. Trimming took 6 bases from V and 11 from J; bases not matched to a gene: 18. The CDR3 is made up of 15 amino acids. The chain's CDR3 is CASSPGQRGPPAAFF. CDR3 sequence (DNA): TGTGCCAGCAGCCCCGGGCAGAGGGGGCCCCCCGCCGCTTTCTTT.

DNA for the CDR3: TGTGCCAGCAGCTTGGTCGATGAGCAGTTCTTC. As protein: CASSLVDEQFF. The chain recombines TRBV5-6 with TRBJ2-1, with D unresolved. The germline CDR1 and CDR2 sequences are SGHDT and YYEEEE. The CDR3 runs to 11 residues. V lost 0 bases and J lost 8, with 3 bases in between.

The CDR3 DNA sequence: TGTGCCAGCAGTGAAAGGACATTTTCTTATGGCTACACCTTC. This gives the protein CASSERTFSYGYTF. V gene TRBV25-1 combines with J gene TRBJ1-2; tentative D call: TRBD1 (5 bases). Between the trimmed V and J ends, which lost 2 bases and 5 bases, there was a span of 12 bases. This CDR3 is 14 amino acids long. Germline V gene data show CDR1 as MGHDK and CDR2 as SYGVNS.

The gene calls are TRBV11-2 and TRBJ2-3; D remains ambiguous. The germline V and J ends were trimmed by 5 bases and 2 bases, with 8 bases remaining between them. The CDR3 has 13 amino acids. Germline lookup yields CDR1 SGHAT and CDR2 FQNNGV. In DNA form, the CDR3 reads TGTGCCAGCAGCCGCCGAGACACAGATACGCAGTATTTT. This translates into CASSRRDTDTQYF.